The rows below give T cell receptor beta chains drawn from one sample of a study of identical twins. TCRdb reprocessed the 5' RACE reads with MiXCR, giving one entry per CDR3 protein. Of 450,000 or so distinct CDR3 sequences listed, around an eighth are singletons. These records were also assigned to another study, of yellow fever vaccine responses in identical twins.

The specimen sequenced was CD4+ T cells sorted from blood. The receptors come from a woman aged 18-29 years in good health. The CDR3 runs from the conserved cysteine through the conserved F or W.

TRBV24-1,CATSGGPRGEYEQYF
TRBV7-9,CASRNTVAGILETQYF
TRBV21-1,CASSPGGDSTYNEQFF
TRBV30,CAWRNYDTQYF
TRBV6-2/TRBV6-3,CASSSLSGRAEQFF
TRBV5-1,CASSRGGGPYEQYF
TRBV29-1,CSVAQLAGVPNEQFF
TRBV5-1,CASTPRTTNTGELFF
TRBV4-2,CASSQDRRNYGYTF
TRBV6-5,CASRPDRGLRPQHF
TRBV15,CATSRDLLYGYTF
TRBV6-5,CASSASGRRADTQYF
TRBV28,CASSLRVHEQYF
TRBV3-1,CASSWLAGLGREQFF